This T cell receptor (beta chain) was recovered during a study of a mutant IDH1 vaccine in newly diagnosed glioma. Study background: Averaging approximately 40 years of age, treated patients were about 60% male and approximately 40% female. Most patients had received both radiotherapy and temozolomide, the prior options being radiotherapy, temozolomide, or both.

As for this clone: Its cognate antigen is unknown.

Deletions cut 4 bases from V and 0 bases from J, with 21 bases between. Germline values: CDR1 KGHSH, CDR2 LQKENI. This CDR3 contains 18 residues. Generated by immunoSEQ multiplex PCR, the TCRdb table keeps only in-frame clones and is missing some. The sample has roughly 62,000 clones, around 89% seen once. Noted time point: week 11, during vaccination. Every vaccine dose comprised 300 ug of mutant IDH1 20-mer peptide plus topical imiquimod. Donors had new WHO grade 3 or 4 IDH1-mutant, ATRX-lost astrocytomas. The chain joins TRBV18 to TRBJ1-1; maybe TRBD1 (5 bases). The origin of this receptor is a man aged 40-50 years with glioma. Sequences were derived from PBMCs, sampled from a glioma patient whose treatment included an IDH1 peptide vaccine. Here the CDR3 DNA reads TGTGCCAGCTCACGTAGACTTACTTCCGGGACCGTGAACACTGAAGCTTTCTTT. It is translated as CASSRRLTSGTVNTEAFF.